The 17 T cell receptor beta chains in this list originate from one sample, sequenced in a study of early T cells in non-severe SARS-CoV-2 infection. TCRdb independently ran MiXCR on the 5' RACE reads; one entry per CDR3 protein. This sample has about 39,000 distinct CDR3 sequences, with 5.5% found just once. The sample was whole blood, taken at baseline. The receptors come from an adult who was a healthcare worker with PCR-confirmed SARS-CoV-2 infection or an uninfected control (not recorded which).

This clonotype occurred many times. The J gene is TRBJ1-1, the V gene TRBV20-1; the D is unclear. The CDR3 sequence is 14 residues long. CDR1 and CDR2 (germline): DFQATT, SNEGSKA (reference sequence). V lost 7 bases to trimming and J lost 2 bases, with 17 bases between them. In DNA, the CDR3 is TGCAGTGTTGTAGGCGGACCGTTCAACACTGAAGCTTTCTTT. It specifies CSVVGGPFNTEAFF.

This clonotype was seen a handful of times. This chain links TRBV2 with TRBJ2-1; 9 positions match TRBD1. From germline, CDR1 is SNHLY and CDR2 FYNNEI. After removal of 8 bases from V and 3 bases from J, the junction contained 5 bases not matched to a gene. The CDR3 loop spans 14 amino acids. CDR3 loop: CASGKTGGYNEQFF. The DNA of the CDR3 is TGTGCCAGCGGGAAGACAGGGGGCTACAATGAGCAGTTCTTC.

Many counts were recorded for this clonotype. The genes are TRBV4-1 and TRBJ2-3; TRBD1 might be the D (5 bases). Germline CDR1 and CDR2: MGHRA and YSYEKL. The V and J ends lost 3 bases and 5 bases respectively, with 12 bases between them. The CDR3 covers 14 residues. CDR3 in DNA: TGCGCCAGCAGCCAGGGCATAACAGGAGATACGCAGTATTTT. Translation gives CASSQGITGDTQYF.

This clonotype was recorded many times. The chain is built from TRBV13 and TRBJ2-3; 7 bases fit TRBD2. The CDR3 is 16 amino acids. J was trimmed by 1 base and V by 1 base; bases with no gene match: 5. CDR1 PRHDT and CDR2 FYEKMQ come from the germline V gene (reference sequence). The CDR3: CASSLEGGRGTDTQYF. The CDR3 nucleotides are TGTGCCAGCAGCTTAGAGGGCGGGAGAGGCACAGATACGCAGTATTTT.

This clonotype came up many times. The chain links TRBV2 to TRBJ2-3, with 7 bases fitting TRBD2. The ends lost 3 bases at V and 10 bases at J; junction bases unmatched: 13. The CDR3 sequence is 15 residues long. Germline lookup yields CDR1 SNHLY and CDR2 FYNNEI. For the CDR3, the DNA is TGTGCCAGCAGTGATGTCATGGTTCAGGGAGGGGCGCAGTATTTT. As protein: CASSDVMVQGGAQYF.

This clonotype has a count of ten or more. The chain is built from TRBV7-9 and TRBJ1-1; D not resolved. The CDR3 sequence is 15 residues long. The ends were cut back, 4 bases at V and 0 bases at J, with 12 bases in the middle. CDR1 SEHNR and CDR2 FQNEAQ come from the germline V gene (reference sequence). The DNA for the CDR3 is TGTGCCAGCAGCTCTGGGGTAAGGATGAACACTGAAGCTTTCTTT. Its protein product is CASSSGVRMNTEAFF.

The genes are TRBV10-3 and TRBJ2-1; D ambiguous. V lost 8 bases, J lost 5 bases, and 13 bases lay in between. Germline lookup yields CDR1 ENHRY and CDR2 SYGVKD. The CDR3 runs to 13 residues. The CDR3, as DNA: TGTGCCATCGGTCGAAACTTGGACAATGAGCAGTTCTTC. Translation gives CAIGRNLDNEQFF.

There are many counts of this clonotype. This chain links TRBV18 with TRBJ2-3; TRBD2 aligns across 8 bases. The CDR3 is made up of 16 amino acids. The V gene's germline CDR1 is KGHSH and CDR2 LQKENI. V lost 1 base to trimming and J lost 6 bases; unmatched junction nucleotides: 9. The CDR3 reads CASSPRGGRSSDTQYF. The CDR3 DNA sequence: TGTGCCAGCTCACCACGAGGCGGGAGGTCCTCTGATACGCAGTATTTT.

This clonotype was found many times. V usage is TRBV12-3 or TRBV12-4 and J usage is TRBJ2-3; D is ambiguous. The CDR3 is made up of 11 amino acids. Trimming took off 3 bases at V and 6 bases at J, with 4 bases between the two ends. The CDR3 DNA reads as TGTGCCAGCAGTTTGATGGATACGCAGTATTTT. This codes for CASSLMDTQYF.

In its sample, this clonotype was seen many times. The chain uses TRBV29-1 and TRBJ2-1, with 8 bases lining up with TRBD1. The CDR3 totals 14 residues. Unmatched junction bases numbered 3, after V lost 2 bases and J lost 3 bases. Germline CDR1 and CDR2: SQVTM and ANQGSEA. The CDR3 DNA reads as TGCAGCGTTGAACGGGACAGGAACTACAATGAGCAGTTCTTC. Translation: CSVERDRNYNEQFF.

This clonotype was detected many times. This sequence joins TRBV7-3 and TRBJ2-3; D is possibly TRBD2 (6 bases). The CDR3 is made up of 15 amino acids. V gave up 5 bases and J gave up 4 bases, with 16 bases separating them. Germline CDR1 reads SGHTA; CDR2 reads FQGTGA. The CDR3 nucleotides are TGTGCCAGCAGCCAAGACGGGGGTAGGGCAGATACGCAGTATTTT. Its protein is CASSQDGGRADTQYF.

J is TRBJ2-7 and V is TRBV6-1, with D hard to call. The V end lost 3 bases, the J end lost 6 bases, and 6 bases lay between the germline ends. CDR1 is MNHNS and CDR2 is SASEGT in the germline V gene. This CDR3 comprises 11 residues. The CDR3: CASSELGEQYF. CDR3 nucleotide sequence: TGTGCCAGCAGTGAGTTAGGCGAGCAGTACTTC.

This clonotype was seen ten or more times. The V call is TRBV20-1, the J call TRBJ2-2; D not resolved. This CDR3 spans 13 amino acids. With 0 bases removed from V and 7 bases from J, the gap between germline ends came to 9 bases. Germline loops: CDR1 DFQATT, CDR2 SNEGSKA (reference sequence). CDR3: CSARDPLSGELFF. CDR3 DNA: TGCAGTGCTAGAGATCCCCTCAGCGGGGAGCTGTTTTTT.

This clonotype appeared many times. The chain combines TRBV7-6 with TRBJ2-1, with TRBD2 as a possible D gene (5 bases). Germline V gives CDR1 SGHVS, CDR2 FNYEAQ. The ends were cut back, 4 bases at V and 0 bases at J, with 22 bases in the middle. The CDR3 has 19 amino acids. CDR3 region: CASSCGSTSGVSSYNEQFF. In DNA, the CDR3 is TGTGCCAGCAGCTGCGGATCAACTAGTGGGGTAAGCTCCTACAATGAGCAGTTCTTC. The full variable domain, rest sourced from reference TRBV7-6 and TRBJ2-1, is GAGVSQSPRYKVTKRGQDVALRCDPISGHVSLYWYRQALGQGPEFLTYFNYEAQQDKSGLPNDRFSAERPEGSISTLTIQRTEQRDSAMYRCASSCGSTSGVSSYNEQFFGPGTRLTVL.

The table lists this clonotype with many counts. This sequence joins TRBV18 and TRBJ1-5; the D gene is possibly TRBD1 (5 bases). Trimming left V 7 bases short and J 3 bases short, with 10 bases between. The V gene's germline CDR1 is KGHSH and CDR2 LQKENI. This CDR3 is 13 amino acids long. The CDR3 region is CASFGGVNQPQHF. The CDR3 nucleotides are TGTGCCAGCTTTGGGGGAGTCAATCAGCCCCAGCATTTT.

This chain's CDR3 is CASSYRVSVQETQYF. The CDR3 bases are TGTGCCAGCAGTTACCGTGTCAGCGTCCAAGAGACCCAGTACTTC. The gene calls are TRBV6-2 or TRBV6-3 and TRBJ2-5; the D is unclear. Germline CDR1 MNHEY, CDR2 SVGEGT. V lost 2 bases and J 1 base, leaving 11 bases between the germline ends. There are 15 residues in the CDR3.

This clonotype was seen many times. The V gene is TRBV12-3 or TRBV12-4, the J gene TRBJ1-1; D not resolved. The CDR3 is made up of 14 amino acids. Trimming shortened V by 2 bases and J by 0 bases, and 7 bases separated the two germline ends. For the CDR3, the DNA is TGTGCCAGCAGTTTAAAGGGCATGAACACTGAAGCTTTCTTT. It specifies CASSLKGMNTEAFF.